The source of this T cell receptor (beta chain) is a study of T cells expressing NK-cell markers. As for the study in general: The authors derived TCR beta repertoires from sorted CD3+CD56+NKG2C+, CD3+CD56+NKG2C- and CD3+CD56-NKG2C+ T cells. The study sequenced eight donors, seven HCMV-seropositive and one seronegative. Overall study results and limits: The CD3+CD56-NKG2C+ fraction of a handful of donors was also led by these clonotypes.

5'RACE template switching with UMIs produced the TCR beta cDNA. No DNA is given; TCRdb re-called the 5' RACE reads and lists each CDR3 protein once. Its table lists roughly 350,000 distinct CDR3 sequences. Per germline, CDR1 SGHDN and CDR2 FVKESK. The CDR3 length is 13 residues. Details on this clonotype: The target antigen is unknown.

The sequenced sample was blood T cells: a sorted CD56 or NKG2C T cell subset, CD4+ or CD8+ T cells, or bulk PBMC T cells (not recorded which). This chain uses TRBV14 with TRBJ2-7. The origin of this receptor is a man aged 18 to 69 in good health. The CDR3: CASSRHIGGEQYF.